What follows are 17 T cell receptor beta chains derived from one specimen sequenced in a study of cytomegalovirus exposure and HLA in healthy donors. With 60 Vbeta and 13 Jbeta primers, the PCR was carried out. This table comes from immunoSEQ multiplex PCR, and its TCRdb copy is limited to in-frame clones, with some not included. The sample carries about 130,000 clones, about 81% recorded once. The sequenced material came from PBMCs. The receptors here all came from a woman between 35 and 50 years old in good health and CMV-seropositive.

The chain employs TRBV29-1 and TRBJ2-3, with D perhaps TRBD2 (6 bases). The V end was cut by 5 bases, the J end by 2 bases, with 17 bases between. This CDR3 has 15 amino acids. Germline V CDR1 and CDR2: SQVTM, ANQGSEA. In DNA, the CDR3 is TGCAGCGTTCCCGGAGGGCAGTGGGCCACAGATACGCAGTATTTT. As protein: CSVPGGQWATDTQYF.

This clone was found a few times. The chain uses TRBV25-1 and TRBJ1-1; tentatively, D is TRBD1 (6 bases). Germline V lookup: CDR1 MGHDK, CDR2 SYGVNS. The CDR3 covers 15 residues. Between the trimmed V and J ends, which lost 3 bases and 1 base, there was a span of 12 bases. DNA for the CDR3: TGTGCCAGCAGTGAGTCAGGGGCCGCGAACACTGAAGCTTTCTTT. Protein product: CASSESGAANTEAFF.

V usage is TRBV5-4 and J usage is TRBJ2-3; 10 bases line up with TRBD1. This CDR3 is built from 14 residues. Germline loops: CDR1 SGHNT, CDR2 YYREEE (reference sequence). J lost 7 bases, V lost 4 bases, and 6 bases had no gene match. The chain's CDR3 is CASSGGTGANTQYF. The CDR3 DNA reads TGTGCCAGCAGCGGGGGGACAGGGGCGAATACGCAGTATTTT. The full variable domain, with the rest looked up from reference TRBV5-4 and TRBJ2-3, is ETGVTQSPTHLIKTRGQQVTLRCSSQSGHNTVSWYQQALGQGPQFIFQYYREEENGRGNFPPRFSGLQFPNYSSELNVNALELDDSALYLCASSGGTGANTQYFGPGTRLTVL.

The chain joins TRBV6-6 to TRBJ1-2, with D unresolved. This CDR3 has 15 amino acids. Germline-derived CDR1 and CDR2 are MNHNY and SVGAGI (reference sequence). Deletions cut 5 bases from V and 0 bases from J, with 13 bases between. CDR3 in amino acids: CASSPPGLANYGYTF. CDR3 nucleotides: TGTGCCAGCAGTCCCCCGGGGTTGGCTAACTATGGCTACACCTTC.

CDR3 protein: CASSLEAGGAYEQYF. For the CDR3, the DNA is TGTGCCAGCAGCTTGGAAGCGGGAGGGGCCTACGAGCAGTACTTC. The J gene is TRBJ2-7, the V gene TRBV5-4, with 10 bases lining up with TRBD2. The V gene's germline CDR1 is SGHNT and CDR2 YYREEE (reference sequence). The CDR3 has 15 amino acids. The ends lost 0 bases at V and 2 bases at J; junction bases unmatched: 2.

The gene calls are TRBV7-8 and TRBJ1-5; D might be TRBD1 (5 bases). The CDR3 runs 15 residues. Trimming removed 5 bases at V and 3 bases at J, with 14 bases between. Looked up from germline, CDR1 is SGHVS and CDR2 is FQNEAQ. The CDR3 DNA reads TGTGCCAGCAGCCAAACAGGTCACGTCAATCAGCCCCAGCATTTT. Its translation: CASSQTGHVNQPQHF.

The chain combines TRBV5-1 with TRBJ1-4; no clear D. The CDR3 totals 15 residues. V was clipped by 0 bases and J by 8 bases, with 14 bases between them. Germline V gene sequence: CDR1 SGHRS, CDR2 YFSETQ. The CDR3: CASSLGQGPSEKLFF. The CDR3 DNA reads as TGCGCCAGCAGCTTGGGGCAAGGCCCTAGCGAAAAACTGTTTTTT. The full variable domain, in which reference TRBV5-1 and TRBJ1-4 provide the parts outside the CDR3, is KAGVTQTPRYLIKTRGQQVTLSCSPISGHRSVSWYQQTPGQGLQFLFEYFSETQRNKGNFPGRFSGRQFSNSRSEMNVSTLELGDSALYLCASSLGQGPSEKLFFGSGTQLSVL.

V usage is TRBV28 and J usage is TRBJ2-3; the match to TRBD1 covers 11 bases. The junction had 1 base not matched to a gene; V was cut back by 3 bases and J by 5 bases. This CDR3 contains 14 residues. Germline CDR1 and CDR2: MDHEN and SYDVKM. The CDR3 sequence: CASSFGTGGDTQYF. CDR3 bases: TGTGCCAGCAGTTTCGGGACAGGGGGAGATACGCAGTATTTT.

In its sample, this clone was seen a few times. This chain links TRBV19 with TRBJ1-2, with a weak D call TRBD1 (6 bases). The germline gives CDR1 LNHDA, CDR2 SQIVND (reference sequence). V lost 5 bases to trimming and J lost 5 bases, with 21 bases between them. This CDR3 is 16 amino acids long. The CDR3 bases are TGTGCCAGTAGTCCACCCGGTGACAGGAGAACATATGGCTACACCTTC. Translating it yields CASSPPGDRRTYGYTF.

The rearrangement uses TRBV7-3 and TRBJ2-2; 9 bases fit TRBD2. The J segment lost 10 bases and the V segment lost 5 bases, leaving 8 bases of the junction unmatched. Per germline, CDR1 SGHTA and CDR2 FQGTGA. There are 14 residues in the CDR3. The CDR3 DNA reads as TGTGCCAGCAGCATTAATAGCGGGAGCGAGGAGCTGTTTTTT. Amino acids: CASSINSGSEELFF.

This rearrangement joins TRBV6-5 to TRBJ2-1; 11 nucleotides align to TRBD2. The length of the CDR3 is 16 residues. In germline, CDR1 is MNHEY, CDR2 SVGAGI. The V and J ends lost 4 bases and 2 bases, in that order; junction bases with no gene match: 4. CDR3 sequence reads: CASSFIAGGTYNEQFF. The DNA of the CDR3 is TGTGCCAGCAGTTTCATAGCGGGAGGGACCTACAATGAGCAGTTCTTC.

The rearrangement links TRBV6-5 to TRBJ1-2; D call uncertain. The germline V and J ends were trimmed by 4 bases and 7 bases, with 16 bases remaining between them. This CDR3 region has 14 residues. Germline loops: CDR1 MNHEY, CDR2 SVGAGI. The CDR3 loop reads CASSSTGRAPGYTF. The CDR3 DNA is TGTGCCAGCAGTTCCACGGGAAGGGCGCCTGGCTACACCTTC.

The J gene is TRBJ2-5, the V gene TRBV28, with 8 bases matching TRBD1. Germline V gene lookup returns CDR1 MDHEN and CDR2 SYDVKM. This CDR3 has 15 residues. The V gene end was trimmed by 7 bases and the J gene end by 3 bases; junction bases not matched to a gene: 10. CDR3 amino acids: CASTGQGAVEETQYF. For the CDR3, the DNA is TGTGCCAGCACAGGGCAGGGGGCCGTCGAAGAGACCCAGTACTTC.

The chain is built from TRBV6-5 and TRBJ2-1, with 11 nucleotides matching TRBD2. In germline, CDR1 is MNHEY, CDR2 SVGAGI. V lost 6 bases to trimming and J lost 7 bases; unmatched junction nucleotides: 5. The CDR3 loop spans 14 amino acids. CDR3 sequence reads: CASSLLAGANEQFF. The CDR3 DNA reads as TGTGCCAGCAGCTTACTAGCGGGAGCTAATGAGCAGTTCTTC.

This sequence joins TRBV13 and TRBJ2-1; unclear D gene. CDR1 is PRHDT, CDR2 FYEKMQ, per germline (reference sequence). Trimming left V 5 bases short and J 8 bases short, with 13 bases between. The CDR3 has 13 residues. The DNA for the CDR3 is TGTGCCAGCAGCACCGTTAGTAACGATGAGCAGTTCTTC. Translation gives CASSTVSNDEQFF.

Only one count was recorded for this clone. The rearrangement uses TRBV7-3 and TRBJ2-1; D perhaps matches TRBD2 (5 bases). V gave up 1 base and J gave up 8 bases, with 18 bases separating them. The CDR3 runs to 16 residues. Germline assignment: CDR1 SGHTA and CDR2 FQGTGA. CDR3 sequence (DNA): TGTGCCAGCAGCTTAATATCGGGTCCGCGGCGGGATGAGCAGTTCTTC. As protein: CASSLISGPRRDEQFF.

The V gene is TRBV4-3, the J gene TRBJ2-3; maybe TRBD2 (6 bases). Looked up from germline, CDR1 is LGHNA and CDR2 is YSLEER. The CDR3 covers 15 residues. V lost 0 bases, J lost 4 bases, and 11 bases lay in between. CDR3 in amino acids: CASSQELTGADTQYF. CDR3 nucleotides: TGCGCCAGCAGCCAAGAGTTAACGGGGGCAGATACGCAGTATTTT.